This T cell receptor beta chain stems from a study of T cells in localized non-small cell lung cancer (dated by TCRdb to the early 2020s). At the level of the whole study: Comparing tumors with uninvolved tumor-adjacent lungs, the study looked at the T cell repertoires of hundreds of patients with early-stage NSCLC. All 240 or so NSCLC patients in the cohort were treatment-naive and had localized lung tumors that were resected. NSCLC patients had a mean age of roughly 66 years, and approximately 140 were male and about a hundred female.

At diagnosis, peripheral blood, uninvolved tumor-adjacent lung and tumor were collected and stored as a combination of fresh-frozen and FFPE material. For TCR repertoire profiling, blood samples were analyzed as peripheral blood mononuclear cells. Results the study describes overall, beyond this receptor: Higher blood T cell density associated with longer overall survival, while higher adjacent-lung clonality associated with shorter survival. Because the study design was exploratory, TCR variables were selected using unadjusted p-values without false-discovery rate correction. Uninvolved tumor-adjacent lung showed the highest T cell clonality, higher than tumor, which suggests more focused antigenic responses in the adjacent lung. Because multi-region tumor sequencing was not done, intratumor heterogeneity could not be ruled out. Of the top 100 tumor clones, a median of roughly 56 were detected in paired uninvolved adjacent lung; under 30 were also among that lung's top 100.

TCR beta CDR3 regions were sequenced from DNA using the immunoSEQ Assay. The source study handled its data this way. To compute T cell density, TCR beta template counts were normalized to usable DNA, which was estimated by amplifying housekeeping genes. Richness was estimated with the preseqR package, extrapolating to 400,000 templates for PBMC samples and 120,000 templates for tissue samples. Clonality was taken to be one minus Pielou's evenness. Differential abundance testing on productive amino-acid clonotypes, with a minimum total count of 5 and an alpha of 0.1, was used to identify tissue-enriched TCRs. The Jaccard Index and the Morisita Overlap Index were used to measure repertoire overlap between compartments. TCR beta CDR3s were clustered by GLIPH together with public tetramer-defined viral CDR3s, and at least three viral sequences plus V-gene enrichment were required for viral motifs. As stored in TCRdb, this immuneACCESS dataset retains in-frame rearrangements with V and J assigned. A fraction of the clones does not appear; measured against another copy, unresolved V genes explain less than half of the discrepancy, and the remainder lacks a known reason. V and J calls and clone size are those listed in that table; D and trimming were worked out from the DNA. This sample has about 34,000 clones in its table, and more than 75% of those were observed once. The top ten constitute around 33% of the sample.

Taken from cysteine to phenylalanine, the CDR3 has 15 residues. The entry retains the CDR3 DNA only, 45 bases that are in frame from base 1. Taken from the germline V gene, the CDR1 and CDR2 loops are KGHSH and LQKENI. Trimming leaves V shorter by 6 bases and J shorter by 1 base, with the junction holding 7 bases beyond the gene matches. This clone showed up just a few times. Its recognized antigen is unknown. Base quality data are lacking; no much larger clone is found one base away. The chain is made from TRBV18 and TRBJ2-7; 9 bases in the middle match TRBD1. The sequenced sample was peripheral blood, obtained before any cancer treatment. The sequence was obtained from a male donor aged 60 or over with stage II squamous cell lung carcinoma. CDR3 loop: CASSPGTGLSYEQYF. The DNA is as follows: TGTGCCAGCTCGCCCGGGACAGGGCTGTCCTACGAGCAGTACTTC.